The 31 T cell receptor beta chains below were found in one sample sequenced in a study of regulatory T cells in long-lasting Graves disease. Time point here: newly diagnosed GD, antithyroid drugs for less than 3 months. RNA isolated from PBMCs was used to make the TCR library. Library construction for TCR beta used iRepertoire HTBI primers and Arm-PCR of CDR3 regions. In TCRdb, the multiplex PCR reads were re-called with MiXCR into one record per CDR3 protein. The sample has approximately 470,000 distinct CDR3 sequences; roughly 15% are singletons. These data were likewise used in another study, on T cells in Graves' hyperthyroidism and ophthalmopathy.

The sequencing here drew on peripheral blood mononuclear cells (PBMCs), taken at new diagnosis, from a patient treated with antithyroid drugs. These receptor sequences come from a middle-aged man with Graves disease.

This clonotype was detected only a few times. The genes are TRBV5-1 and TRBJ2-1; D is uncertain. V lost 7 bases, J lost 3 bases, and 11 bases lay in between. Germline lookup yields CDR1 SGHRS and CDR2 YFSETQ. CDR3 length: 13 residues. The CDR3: CASFDGSYNEQFF. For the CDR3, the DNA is TGCGCCAGCTTCGATGGCAGCTACAATGAGCAGTTCTTC.

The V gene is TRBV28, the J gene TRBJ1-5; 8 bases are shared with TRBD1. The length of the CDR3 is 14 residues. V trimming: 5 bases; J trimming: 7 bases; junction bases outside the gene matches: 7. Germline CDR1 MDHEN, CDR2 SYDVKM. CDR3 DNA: TGTGCCAGCAGTCTGACAGGGGCACGGCAGCCCCAGCATTTT. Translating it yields CASSLTGARQPQHF.

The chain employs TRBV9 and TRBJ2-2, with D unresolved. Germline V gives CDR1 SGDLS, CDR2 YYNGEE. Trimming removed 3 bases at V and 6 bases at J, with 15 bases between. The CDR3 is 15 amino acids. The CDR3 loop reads CASSAKNTFPGELFF. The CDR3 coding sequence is TGTGCCAGCAGCGCTAAGAACACATTCCCCGGGGAGCTGTTTTTT. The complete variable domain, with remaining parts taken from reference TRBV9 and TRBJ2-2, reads DSGVTQTPKHLITATGQRVTLRCSPRSGDLSVYWYQQSLDQGLQFLIQYYNGEERAKGNILERFSAQQFPDLHSELNLSSLELGDSALYFCASSAKNTFPGELFFGEGSRLTVL.

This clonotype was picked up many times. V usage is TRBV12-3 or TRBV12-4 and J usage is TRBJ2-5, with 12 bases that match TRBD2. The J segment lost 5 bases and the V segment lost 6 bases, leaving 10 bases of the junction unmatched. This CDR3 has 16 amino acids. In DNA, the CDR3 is TGTGCCAGCAGCCCACTAGCGGGAGGCCGTTTTGAGACCCAGTACTTC. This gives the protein CASSPLAGGRFETQYF.

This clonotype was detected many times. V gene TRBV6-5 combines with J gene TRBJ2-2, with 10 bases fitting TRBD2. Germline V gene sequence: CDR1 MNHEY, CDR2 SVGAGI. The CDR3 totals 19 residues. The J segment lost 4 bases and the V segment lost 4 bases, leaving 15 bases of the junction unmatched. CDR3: CASSSGGYSGRIITGELFF. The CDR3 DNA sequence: TGTGCCAGCAGTTCCGGAGGGTATAGCGGGAGGATAATCACCGGGGAGCTGTTTTTT.

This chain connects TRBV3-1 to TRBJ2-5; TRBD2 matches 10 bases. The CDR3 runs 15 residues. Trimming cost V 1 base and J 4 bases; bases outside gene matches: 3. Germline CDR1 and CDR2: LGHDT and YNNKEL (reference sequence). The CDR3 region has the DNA TGTGCCAGCAGCCAAGTGCTAGCGGGAGTAGAGACCCAGTACTTC. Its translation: CASSQVLAGVETQYF.

The CDR3 loop is CASRNEDANTGELFF. As DNA, the CDR3 is TGTGCCAGCAGGAACGAAGATGCGAACACCGGGGAGCTGTTTTTT. The rearrangement links TRBV6-1 to TRBJ2-2, with D hard to call. In germline, CDR1 is MNHNS, CDR2 SASEGT. The CDR3 has 15 amino acids. The V gene lost 6 bases and the J gene lost 0 bases, with 11 bases spanning the gap.

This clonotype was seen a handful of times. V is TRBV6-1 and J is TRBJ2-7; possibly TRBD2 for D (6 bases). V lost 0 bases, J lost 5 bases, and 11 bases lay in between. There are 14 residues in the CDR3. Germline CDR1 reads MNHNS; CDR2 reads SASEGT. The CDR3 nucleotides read TGTGCCAGCAGTGAAGCAGGAGGGAGCAACGAGCAGTACTTC. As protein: CASSEAGGSNEQYF.

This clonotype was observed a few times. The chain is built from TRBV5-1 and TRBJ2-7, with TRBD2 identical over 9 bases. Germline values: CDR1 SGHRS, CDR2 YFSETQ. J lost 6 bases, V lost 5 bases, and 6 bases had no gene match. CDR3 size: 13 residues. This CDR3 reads CASSSGSMGEQYF. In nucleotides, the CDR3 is TGCGCCAGCAGTAGCGGGAGTATGGGCGAGCAGTACTTC.

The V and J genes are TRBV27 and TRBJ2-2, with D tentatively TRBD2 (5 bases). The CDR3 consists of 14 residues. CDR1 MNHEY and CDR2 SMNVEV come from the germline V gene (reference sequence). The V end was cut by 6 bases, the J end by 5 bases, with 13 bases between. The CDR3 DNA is TGTGCCAGCAGCCCGACTCGGGGAACCGGGGAGCTGTTTTTT. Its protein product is CASSPTRGTGELFF.

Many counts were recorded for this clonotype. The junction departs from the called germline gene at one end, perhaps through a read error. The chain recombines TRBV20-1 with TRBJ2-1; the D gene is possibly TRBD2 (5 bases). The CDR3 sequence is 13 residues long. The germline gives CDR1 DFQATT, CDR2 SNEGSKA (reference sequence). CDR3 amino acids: CSAIQDSSNEQFF. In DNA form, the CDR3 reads TGCAGTGCTATCCAGGACTCCTCCAATGAGCAGTTCTTC.

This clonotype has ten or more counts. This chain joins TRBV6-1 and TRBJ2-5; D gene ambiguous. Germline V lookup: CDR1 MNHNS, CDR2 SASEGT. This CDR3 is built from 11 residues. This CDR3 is CTLGLGETQYF. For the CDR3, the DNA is TGTACCCTGGGGTTGGGAGAGACCCAGTACTTC.

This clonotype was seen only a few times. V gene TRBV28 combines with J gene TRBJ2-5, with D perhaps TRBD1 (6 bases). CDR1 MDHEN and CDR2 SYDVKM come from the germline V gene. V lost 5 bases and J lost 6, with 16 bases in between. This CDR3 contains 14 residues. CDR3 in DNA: TGTGCCAGCAGTATCGACAGGCGAGTAAAGACCCAGTACTTC. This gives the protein CASSIDRRVKTQYF.

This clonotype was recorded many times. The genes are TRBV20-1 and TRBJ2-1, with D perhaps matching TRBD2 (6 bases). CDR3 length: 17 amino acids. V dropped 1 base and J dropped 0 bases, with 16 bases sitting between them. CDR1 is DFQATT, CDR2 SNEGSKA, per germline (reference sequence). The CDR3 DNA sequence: TGCAGTGCTAGAGCCGACCTAATAGCGGACTCCTACAATGAGCAGTTCTTC. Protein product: CSARADLIADSYNEQFF.

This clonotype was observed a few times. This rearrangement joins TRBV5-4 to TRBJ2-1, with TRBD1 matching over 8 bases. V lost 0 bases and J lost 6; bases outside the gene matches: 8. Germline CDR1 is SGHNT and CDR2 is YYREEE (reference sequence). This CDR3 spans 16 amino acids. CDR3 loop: CASSLGVRGQVNEQFF. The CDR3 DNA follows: TGTGCCAGCAGCTTGGGAGTCAGGGGGCAGGTCAATGAGCAGTTCTTC.

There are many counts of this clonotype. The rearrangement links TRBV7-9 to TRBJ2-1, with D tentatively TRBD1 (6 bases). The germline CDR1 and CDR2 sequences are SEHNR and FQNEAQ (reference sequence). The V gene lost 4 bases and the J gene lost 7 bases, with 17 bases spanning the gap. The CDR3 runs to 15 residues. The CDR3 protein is CASSSLRLQGNEQFF. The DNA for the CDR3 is TGTGCCAGCAGCTCGCTTCGGTTACAGGGTAATGAGCAGTTCTTC. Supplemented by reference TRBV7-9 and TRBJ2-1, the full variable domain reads DTGVSQNPRHKITKRGQNVTFRCDPISEHNRLYWYRQTLGQGPEFLTYFQNEAQLEKSRLLSDRFSAERPKGSFSTLEIQRTEQGDSAMYLCASSSLRLQGNEQFFGPGTRLTVL.

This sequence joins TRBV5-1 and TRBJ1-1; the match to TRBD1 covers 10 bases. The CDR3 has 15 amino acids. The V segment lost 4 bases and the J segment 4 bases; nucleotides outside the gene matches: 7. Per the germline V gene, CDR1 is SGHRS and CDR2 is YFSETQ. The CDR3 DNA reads TGCGCCAGCAGCGCCACCTGGACAGGGGGCACTGAAGCTTTCTTT. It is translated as CASSATWTGGTEAFF.

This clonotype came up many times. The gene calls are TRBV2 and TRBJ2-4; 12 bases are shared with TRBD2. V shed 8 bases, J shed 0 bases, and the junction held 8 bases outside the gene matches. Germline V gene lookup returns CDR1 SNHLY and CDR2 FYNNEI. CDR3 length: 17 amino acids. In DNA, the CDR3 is TGTGCCAGCTGGGGACTAGCGGGTTCCTTAGCCAAAAACATTCAGTACTTC. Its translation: CASWGLAGSLAKNIQYF.

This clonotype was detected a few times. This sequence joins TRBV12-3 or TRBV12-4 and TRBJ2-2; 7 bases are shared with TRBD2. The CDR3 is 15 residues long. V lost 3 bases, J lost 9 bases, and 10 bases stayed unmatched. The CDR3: CASSLVSSGNRELFF. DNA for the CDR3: TGTGCCAGCAGTTTGGTTTCTAGCGGAAACAGGGAGCTGTTTTTT.

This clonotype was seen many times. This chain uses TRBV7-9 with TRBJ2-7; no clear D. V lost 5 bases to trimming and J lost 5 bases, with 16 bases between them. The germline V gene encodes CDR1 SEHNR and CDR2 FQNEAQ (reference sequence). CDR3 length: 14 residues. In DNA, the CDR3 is TGTGCCAGCAGCCCGGGCCCGAAAGGGCACGAGCAGTACTTC. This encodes CASSPGPKGHEQYF.

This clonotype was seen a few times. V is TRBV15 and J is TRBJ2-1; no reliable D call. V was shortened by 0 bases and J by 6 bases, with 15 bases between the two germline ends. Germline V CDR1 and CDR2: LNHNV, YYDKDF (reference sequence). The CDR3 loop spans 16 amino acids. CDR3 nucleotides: TGTGCCACCAGCAGAGAATCTCGGCTAGTTGGCAATGAGCAGTTCTTC. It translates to CATSRESRLVGNEQFF.

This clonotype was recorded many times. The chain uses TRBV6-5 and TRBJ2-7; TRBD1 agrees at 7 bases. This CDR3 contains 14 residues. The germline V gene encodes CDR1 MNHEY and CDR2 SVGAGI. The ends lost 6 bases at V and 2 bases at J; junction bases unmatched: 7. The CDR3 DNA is TGTGCCAGCAGCTACGGACAGGTCACCTACGAGCAGTACTTC. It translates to CASSYGQVTYEQYF.

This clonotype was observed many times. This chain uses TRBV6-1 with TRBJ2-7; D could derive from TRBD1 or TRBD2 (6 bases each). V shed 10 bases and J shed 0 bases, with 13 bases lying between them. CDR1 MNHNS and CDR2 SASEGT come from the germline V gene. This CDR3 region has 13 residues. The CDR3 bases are TGTGCCACCCGCGGGACATCCTCCTACGAGCAGTACTTC. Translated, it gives CATRGTSSYEQYF.

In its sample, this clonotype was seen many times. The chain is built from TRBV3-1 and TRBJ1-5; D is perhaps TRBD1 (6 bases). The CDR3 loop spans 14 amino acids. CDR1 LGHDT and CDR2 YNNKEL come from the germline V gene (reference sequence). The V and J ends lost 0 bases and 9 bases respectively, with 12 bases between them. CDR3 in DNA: TGTGCCAGCAGCCAAGACCGGGGGCCTTGGCCCCAGCATTTT. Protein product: CASSQDRGPWPQHF.

The CDR3 DNA reads as TGTGCCACTCTAGCGGCAACCACAAGCTCCTACAATGAGCAGTTCTTC. Translated: CATLAATTSSYNEQFF. The chain uses TRBV10-3 and TRBJ2-1, with 7 bases aligning to TRBD2. Germline V CDR1 and CDR2: ENHRY, SYGVKD. This CDR3 has 16 residues. Unmatched junction bases numbered 12, after V lost 10 bases and J lost 0 bases.

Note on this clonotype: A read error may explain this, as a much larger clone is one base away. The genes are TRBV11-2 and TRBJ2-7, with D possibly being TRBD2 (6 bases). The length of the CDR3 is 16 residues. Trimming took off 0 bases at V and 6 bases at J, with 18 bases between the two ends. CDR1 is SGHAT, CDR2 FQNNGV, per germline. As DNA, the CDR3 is TGTGCCAGCAGCTTAGATCTAGCGCGGGTCCTCACCGAGCAGTACTTC. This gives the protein CASSLDLARVLTEQYF.

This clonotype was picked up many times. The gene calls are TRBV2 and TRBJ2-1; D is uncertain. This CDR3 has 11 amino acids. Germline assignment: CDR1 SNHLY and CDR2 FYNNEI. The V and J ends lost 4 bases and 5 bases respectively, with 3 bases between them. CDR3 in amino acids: CASSADNEQFF. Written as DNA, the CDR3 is TGTGCCAGCAGTGCGGACAATGAGCAGTTCTTC.

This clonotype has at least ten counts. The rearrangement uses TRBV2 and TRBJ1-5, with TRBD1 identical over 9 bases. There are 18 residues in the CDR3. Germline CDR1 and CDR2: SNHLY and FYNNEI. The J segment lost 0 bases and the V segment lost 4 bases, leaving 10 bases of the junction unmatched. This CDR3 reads CASSVFPRTGDSNQPQHF. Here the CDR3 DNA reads TGTGCCAGCAGTGTATTTCCTAGGACAGGGGATAGCAATCAGCCCCAGCATTTT.

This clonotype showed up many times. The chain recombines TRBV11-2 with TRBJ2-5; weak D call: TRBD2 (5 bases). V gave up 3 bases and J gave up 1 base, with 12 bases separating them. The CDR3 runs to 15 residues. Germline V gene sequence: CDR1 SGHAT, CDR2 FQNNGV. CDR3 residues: CASSFASRLQETQYF. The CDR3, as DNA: TGTGCCAGCAGCTTTGCTAGCAGGCTCCAAGAGACCCAGTACTTC. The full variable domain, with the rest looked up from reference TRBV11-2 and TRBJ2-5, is EAGVAQSPRYKIIEKRQSVAFWCNPISGHATLYWYQQILGQGPKLLIQFQNNGVVDDSQLPKDRFSAERLKGVDSTLKIQPAKLEDSAVYLCASSFASRLQETQYFGPGTRLLVL.

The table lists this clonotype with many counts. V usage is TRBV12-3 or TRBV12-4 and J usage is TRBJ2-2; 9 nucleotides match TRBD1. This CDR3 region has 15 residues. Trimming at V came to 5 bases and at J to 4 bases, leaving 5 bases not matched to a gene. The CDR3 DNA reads TGTGCCAGCAGTGACAACAGGGGGCCCACCGGGGAGCTGTTTTTT. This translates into CASSDNRGPTGELFF.

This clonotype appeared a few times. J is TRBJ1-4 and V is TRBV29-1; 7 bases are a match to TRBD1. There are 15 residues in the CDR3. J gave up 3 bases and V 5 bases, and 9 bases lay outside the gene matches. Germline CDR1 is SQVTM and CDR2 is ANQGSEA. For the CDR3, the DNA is TGCAGCGTTATAACCGATCAGGGGGCTAATGAAAAACTGTTTTTT. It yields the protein CSVITDQGANEKLFF.